This TCR beta chain appears in the sequencing data of a study of shared clonotypes between healthy human individuals (TCRdb year 2020). Background on the whole study: A couple of women and a few men aged 18 to 49 years were included in the cohort. Per donor, three plates each were used for CD4 naive and CD4 memory, two for CD8 naive, and one for CD8 memory. The study deeply sequenced blood TCR repertoires of five healthy adults to estimate repertoire size and the extent of clonotype sharing between individuals. Different laboratories and diverse techniques were used to prepare libraries and sequence TCR repertoires, to increase sequencing depth and limit assay-specific biases. Each donor's leukapheresis produced roughly between about 0.9 and 9.5 billion PBMCs. The research as a whole found: Compared with non-shared clonotypes, the clonotypes found in all four sorted-subset donors had higher generation probabilities. Rarefaction of sorted-subset datasets indicated incomplete sequencing despite the large sequencing depth. Larger estimated clonotype richness was generally found for naive subsets than for memory subsets. Pairwise subsampling indicated that sequencing depth was expected to affect the degree of clonotype sharing among donors. About 5% of naive CD4, roughly 3.6% of naive CD8, roughly 2.4% of memory CD4, and roughly 0.4% of memory CD8 clonotypes were shared across a few donors. Because the study included only a small number of donors, the genetic and exposure-history diversity represented was limited. Sampling was limited to blood, and TCR repertoires in tissue likely differ from TCR repertoires in blood.

Using the deep immunoSEQ assay, multiplex PCR amplified TCR CDR3 regions from genomic DNA. For each cell subset, the extracted genomic DNA was distributed evenly across all wells of several immunoSEQ 96-well plates, and each plate served as one replicate. For sorted subsets, about 220 ng of genomic DNA, equivalent to roughly 30,000 T cell genomes, went into each replicate PCR. Purified libraries were quantified with a Qubit 3.0 fluorometer, sized on a Bioanalyzer 2100, and re-quantified with the KAPA Library Quantification kit. Each immunoSEQ 96-well plate was sequenced on its own single-read 150-cycle Illumina NextSeq 550 flow cell. Per the source publication's procedure: Because the immunoSEQ output held only junctional sequences and lacked quality scores, the filtering could not match the filtering applied to full-length reads. Sequences were annotated with PyIR, a Python wrapper for IgBLAST v1.9, and V/J genes and CDR3 were assigned using IMGT germline references. Reads with weak V/J assignments (E-value above 1e-6), missing CDR3, stop codons, out-of-frame junctions, or ambiguous translated residues were removed. V3J clonotypes were defined by identical inferred V gene, J gene, and CDR3 amino acid sequence. Percentage overlap between repertoires was computed as shared unique clonotypes divided by the size of the smaller repertoire. Repertoire richness was assessed with RTK rarefaction, the Chao1 estimator, and Recon v2.1 estimates of unobserved clonotypes. Generation probabilities for all TCRbeta clonotypes obtained by the gDNA method from a handful of donors were computed using OLGA. TCRdb re-hosts the immuneACCESS table, in-frame sequences only. Its copies lack some clones; in the studies checked, an unresolved V gene accounts for under half of them, and the cause for the rest is not known. The V and J calls and the clone size are those of that table, but D and trimming were determined from the DNA. Counted in this sample were 950,000 to 1,100,000 clones; roughly 75% of them appeared once. In total, the top ten clones hold around 1.4% of the sample.

Worth noting for this clone: Its antigen remains undetermined. No per-base quality is available; no much larger clone lies one base away.

Donors were healthy HIV-negative adults with no recently reported acute infections or vaccinations. All donors were Caucasian adults living in Nashville, Tennessee, USA. CD4+ T cells were enriched through magnetic negative selection, after which naive cells were positively selected on CD45RA and the remaining negative fraction served as the memory subset. After blood collection by leukapheresis, PBMCs were isolated using Ficoll-Histopaque density gradient centrifugation and then cryopreserved in the vapor phase of liquid nitrogen. Analytical flow cytometry was used to check the purity and quantity of every magnetically sorted T cell population. Genomic DNA was isolated from each sorted fraction and quantified by UV absorbance on a Nanodrop 2000c. Inclusive of the bounding cysteine and phenylalanine, the CDR3 is 17 residues long. Solely the CDR3 DNA is kept, with 51 bases framed from the first base. Trimming takes 1 base from V and 2 bases from J, and the germline ends sit 18 bases apart. CDR1 and CDR2, per the germline V gene, are SGHRS and YFSETQ.

The rearranged segments are TRBV5-1 and TRBJ1-2; possibly the D gene is TRBD1, per 6 matching bases. The sample taken for sequencing was memory CD4+ T cells sorted from blood. Reading the label with the study, this specimen's cell subset or site is: CD45RA-negative fraction. The TCR comes from a man between 18 and 29 years old in good health. The DNA sequence is given as TGCGCCAGCAGCTTGAATCAGTTGGGGGCTTCCAACTATGGCTACACCTTC. Its protein reads: CASSLNQLGASNYGYTF.